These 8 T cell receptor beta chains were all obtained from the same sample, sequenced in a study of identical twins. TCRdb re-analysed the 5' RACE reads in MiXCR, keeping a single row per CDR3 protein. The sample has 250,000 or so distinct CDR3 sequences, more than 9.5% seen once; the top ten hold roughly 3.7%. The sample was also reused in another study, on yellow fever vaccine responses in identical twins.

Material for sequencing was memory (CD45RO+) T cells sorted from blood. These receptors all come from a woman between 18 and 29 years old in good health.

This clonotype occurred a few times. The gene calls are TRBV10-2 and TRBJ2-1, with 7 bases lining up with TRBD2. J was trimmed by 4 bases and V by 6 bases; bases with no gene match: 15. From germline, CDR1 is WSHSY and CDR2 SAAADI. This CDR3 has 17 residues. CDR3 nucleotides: TGCGCCAGCAGGGGCCCCTCGGAGCGGGACCCATACAATGAGCAGTTCTTC. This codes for CASRGPSERDPYNEQFF.

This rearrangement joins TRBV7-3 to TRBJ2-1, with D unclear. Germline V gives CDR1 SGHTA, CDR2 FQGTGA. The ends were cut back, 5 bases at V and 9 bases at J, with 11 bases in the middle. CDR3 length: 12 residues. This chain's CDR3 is CASSVNSGEQFF. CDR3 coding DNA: TGTGCCAGCAGCGTAAATTCGGGTGAGCAGTTCTTC.

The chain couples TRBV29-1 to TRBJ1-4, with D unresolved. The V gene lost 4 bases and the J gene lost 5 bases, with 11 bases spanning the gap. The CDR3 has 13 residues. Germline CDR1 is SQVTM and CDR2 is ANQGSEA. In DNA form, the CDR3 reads TGCAGCGTTGGCTTACAGCTGAATGAAAAACTGTTTTTT. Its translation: CSVGLQLNEKLFF.

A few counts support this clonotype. CDR3 nucleotide sequence: TGTGCCAGCAGCTTGGTGGGACTAGCCTTTGAGACCCAGTACTTC. It is translated as CASSLVGLAFETQYF. The chain links TRBV5-6 to TRBJ2-5, with 9 nucleotides matching TRBD2. Germline V gives CDR1 SGHDT, CDR2 YYEEEE. The CDR3 loop spans 15 amino acids. J lost 5 bases, V lost 0 bases, and 5 bases had no gene match. Based on the CDR3 plus reference TRBV5-6 and TRBJ2-5, the full variable domain is DAGVTQSPTHLIKTRGQQVTLRCSPKSGHDTVSWYQQALGQGPQFIFQYYEEEERQRGNFPDRFSGHQFPNYSSELNVNALLLGDSALYLCASSLVGLAFETQYFGPGTRLLVL.

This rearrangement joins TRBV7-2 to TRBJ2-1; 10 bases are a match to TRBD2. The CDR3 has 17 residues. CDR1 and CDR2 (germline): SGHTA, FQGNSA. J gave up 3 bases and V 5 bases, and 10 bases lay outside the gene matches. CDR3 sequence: CASSRYQGLANYNEQFF. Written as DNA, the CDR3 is TGTGCCAGCAGCCGATACCAGGGACTAGCGAACTACAATGAGCAGTTCTTC.

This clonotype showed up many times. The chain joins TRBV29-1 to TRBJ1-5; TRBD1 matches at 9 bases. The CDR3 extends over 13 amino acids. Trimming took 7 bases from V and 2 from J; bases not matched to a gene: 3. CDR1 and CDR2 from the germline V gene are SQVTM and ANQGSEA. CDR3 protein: CSARTGGNQPQHF. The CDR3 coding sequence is TGCAGCGCCCGGACAGGGGGCAATCAGCCCCAGCATTTT.

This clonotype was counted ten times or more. CDR3 nucleotides: TGTGCCAGCAGTAGCCGGGACAGGGGGCGAGGTTCACCCCTCCACTTT. Translating gives CASSSRDRGRGSPLHF. The V call is TRBV12-3 or TRBV12-4, the J call TRBJ1-6; TRBD1 agrees at 12 bases. The CDR3 has 16 residues. V dropped 5 bases and J dropped 9; count of bases not matched to a gene: 8.

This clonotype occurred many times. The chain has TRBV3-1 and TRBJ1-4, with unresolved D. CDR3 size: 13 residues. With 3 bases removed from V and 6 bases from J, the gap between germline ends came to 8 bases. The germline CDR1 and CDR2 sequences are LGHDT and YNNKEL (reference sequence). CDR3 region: CASSQGRDEKLFF. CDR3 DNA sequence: TGTGCCAGCAGCCAGGGCCGAGATGAAAAACTGTTTTTT.